These 23 T cell receptor beta chains originate from one sample sequenced in a study of T cells in Graves' hyperthyroidism and ophthalmopathy. TCR beta CDR3 sequences were amplified from RNA transcripts. During a first-round RT-PCR of the TCR CDR3, the HTBI primer set was used. TCRdb itself ran the multiplex PCR reads through MiXCR, one entry per CDR3 protein. Of 300,000 to 400,000 distinct CDR3 sequences listed, about 20% are singletons. Sequenced input: blood. The receptors derive from a woman aged 45 to 65 with Graves' hyperthyroidism.

A few counts support this clonotype. This rearrangement joins TRBV2 to TRBJ2-1; 7 bases agree with TRBD2. V gave up 3 bases and J gave up 6 bases; unmatched junction bases: 5. Germline lookup yields CDR1 SNHLY and CDR2 FYNNEI. The CDR3 loop spans 14 amino acids. This CDR3 reads CASSDWGGGNEQFF. CDR3 nucleotide sequence: TGTGCCAGCAGTGACTGGGGGGGGGGCAATGAGCAGTTCTTC.

This clonotype appeared a single time. The CDR3 region has the DNA TGTGCCAGCAGCCGACAGGGTGGATCGGAGACCCAGTACTTC. The encoded protein is CASSRQGGSETQYF. The rearrangement uses TRBV4-2 and TRBJ2-5; 7 nucleotides agree with TRBD1. The germline V gene has CDR1 LGHNA and CDR2 YNFKEQ. Losses at the gene ends were 4 bases for V and 5 bases for J; bases not matched to a gene: 7. The CDR3 extends over 14 amino acids.

As for this clonotype: One base away lies a much larger clone, so this may be a sequencing read error. The DNA of the CDR3 is TGTGCCAGCAGCCCCGGCTTTAGCGGGGGGCAAGAGTCCCAGTACTTC. This codes for CASSPGFSGGQESQYF. V gene TRBV7-8 combines with J gene TRBJ2-5; 10 bases map to TRBD2. The CDR3 covers 16 residues. Per the germline V gene, CDR1 is SGHVS and CDR2 is FQNEAQ. The full variable domain, in which reference TRBV7-8 and TRBJ2-5 provide the parts outside the CDR3, is GAGVSQSPRYKVAKRGQDVALRCDPISGHVSLFWYQQALGQGPEFLTYFQNEAQLDKSGLPSDRFFAERPEGSVSTLKIQRTQQEDSAVYLCASSPGFSGGQESQYFGPGTRLLVL.

This clonotype was counted many times. The V call is TRBV28, the J call TRBJ2-3, with D unclear. V gave up 6 bases and J gave up 6 bases, with 10 bases separating them. The CDR3 is made up of 12 amino acids. Germline V gene data show CDR1 as MDHEN and CDR2 as SYDVKM. The chain's CDR3 is CASSWRVDTQYF. CDR3 coding DNA: TGTGCCAGCAGCTGGCGTGTGGATACGCAGTATTTT.

The chain is built from TRBV29-1 and TRBJ1-1; D is perhaps TRBD1 (5 bases). V was trimmed by 5 bases and J by 4 bases, leaving 14 bases between them. This CDR3 contains 13 residues. Germline V gives CDR1 SQVTM, CDR2 ANQGSEA. This CDR3 is CSVPVKRGTEAFF. The CDR3 region has the DNA TGCAGCGTTCCGGTTAAAAGGGGCACTGAAGCTTTCTTT.

As to this clonotype: Mismatch with germline at one junction end may stem from a read error. V gene TRBV6-1 combines with J gene TRBJ2-2; D gene ambiguous. The CDR3 is 13 amino acids. Germline CDR1 reads MNHNS; CDR2 reads SASEGT. CDR3 coding DNA: TGTGTCAGCAGTGACGTTTATACCGGGGAGCTGTTTTTT. Translation gives CVSSDVYTGELFF.

A few counts support this clonotype. The rearrangement uses TRBV29-1 and TRBJ2-1; TRBD2 might be the D (5 bases). Germline CDR1 reads SQVTM; CDR2 reads ANQGSEA. V lost 4 bases and J 9 bases, leaving 13 bases between the germline ends. The CDR3 sequence is 12 residues long. The CDR3 region is CSVGTGNSEQFF. The CDR3 nucleotides are TGCAGCGTTGGGACGGGAAACAGTGAGCAGTTCTTC.

This clonotype was found many times. The chain has TRBV20-1 and TRBJ2-5, with TRBD2 identical over 12 bases. This CDR3 has 15 amino acids. Germline-derived CDR1 and CDR2 are DFQATT and SNEGSKA (reference sequence). The V and J ends lost 5 bases and 5 bases, in that order; junction bases with no gene match: 9. CDR3 DNA: TGCAGTGCTGGGGCCGCTAGCGGGAGGGCTGAGACCCAGTACTTC. Protein product: CSAGAASGRAETQYF.

This clonotype has only a few counts. This chain connects TRBV7-9 to TRBJ1-3; D is perhaps TRBD1 (6 bases). The CDR3 has 14 amino acids. Germline V gene sequence: CDR1 SEHNR, CDR2 FQNEAQ (reference sequence). Trimming removed 6 bases at V and 0 bases at J, with 9 bases between. The CDR3 coding sequence is TGTGCCAGCAGGAGGGGGAGCTCTGGAAACACCATATATTTT. The encoded protein is CASRRGSSGNTIYF. Based on the CDR3 plus reference TRBV7-9 and TRBJ1-3, the full variable domain is DTGVSQNPRHKITKRGQNVTFRCDPISEHNRLYWYRQTLGQGPEFLTYFQNEAQLEKSRLLSDRFSAERPKGSFSTLEIQRTEQGDSAMYLCASRRGSSGNTIYFGEGSWLTVV.

The rearrangement links TRBV6-1 to TRBJ2-1, with no clear D. CDR1 is MNHNS, CDR2 SASEGT, per germline. This CDR3 contains 11 residues. V lost 7 bases, J lost 4 bases, and 5 bases lay in between. As DNA, the CDR3 is TGTGCCAGCAATGCTTACAATGAGCAGTTCTTC. Protein product: CASNAYNEQFF.

This clonotype has ten or more counts. The chain uses TRBV5-1 and TRBJ1-4, with 9 bases lining up with TRBD1. V lost 4 bases, J lost 5 bases, and 3 bases stayed unmatched. Looked up from germline, CDR1 is SGHRS and CDR2 is YFSETQ. This CDR3 region has 14 residues. The CDR3 sequence is CASSPGQGNEKLFF. CDR3 nucleotide sequence: TGCGCCAGCAGCCCAGGACAGGGGAATGAAAAACTGTTTTTT.

The J gene is TRBJ2-1, the V gene TRBV13; the D gene is possibly TRBD1 (7 bases). The CDR3 extends over 14 amino acids. V was clipped by 6 bases and J by 4 bases, with 13 bases between them. Per germline, CDR1 PRHDT and CDR2 FYEKMQ (reference sequence). CDR3 in amino acids: CASRGGTAYNEQFF. As DNA, the CDR3 is TGTGCCAGCAGGGGCGGGACAGCTTACAATGAGCAGTTCTTC.

The sample holds a few counts of this clonotype. J is TRBJ1-5 and V is TRBV29-1, with unresolved D. Per germline, CDR1 SQVTM and CDR2 ANQGSEA. CDR3 length equals 13 residues. Trimming removed 6 bases at V and 2 bases at J, with 11 bases between. The DNA for the CDR3 is TGCAGCGTAGTCTCCGGGGGCAATCAGCCCCAGCATTTT. The encoded protein is CSVVSGGNQPQHF.

This clonotype has a count of ten or more. The gene calls are TRBV28 and TRBJ2-7; D possibly corresponds to TRBD1 (6 bases). Trimming pared 7 bases from V and 3 bases from J, leaving 7 bases between. The CDR3 runs to 11 residues. CDR1 is MDHEN, CDR2 SYDVKM, per germline. The CDR3 protein is CASKGGYEQYF. As DNA, the CDR3 is TGTGCCAGCAAAGGGGGCTACGAGCAGTACTTC.

This clonotype was detected many times. This chain connects TRBV12-3 or TRBV12-4 to TRBJ2-3; TRBD2 aligns across 7 bases. J gave up 2 bases and V 2 bases, and 10 bases lay outside the gene matches. The CDR3 has 17 residues. CDR3 bases: TGTGCCAGCAGTTTAAGTACCGGGACTACAATCACAGATACGCAGTATTTT. Its protein product is CASSLSTGTTITDTQYF.

This clonotype was seen only a few times. The genes are TRBV6-1 and TRBJ1-4, with no clear D. CDR3 length equals 15 residues. V shed 5 bases and J shed 3 bases, with 13 bases lying between them. CDR1 and CDR2 (germline): MNHNS, SASEGT. Written as DNA, the CDR3 is TGTGCCAGCAGTTCCACCCTCGCCCCTAATGAAAAACTGTTTTTT. This sequence encodes CASSSTLAPNEKLFF.

This clonotype was detected ten times or more. The V gene is TRBV12-3 or TRBV12-4, the J gene TRBJ1-1; D is perhaps TRBD1 (6 bases). The CDR3 runs to 16 residues. V was pared by 8 bases and J by 2 bases, with 21 bases between. The CDR3 loop reads CASQIGQQGLNTEAFF. The DNA of the CDR3 is TGTGCCAGCCAAATTGGCCAACAGGGTCTCAACACTGAAGCTTTCTTT.

In regard to this clonotype: A single base separates this from a much larger clone, so it may be a read error. The chain uses TRBV9 and TRBJ2-1; D unclear. Trimming took 3 bases from V and 5 from J, leaving 3 bases between them. The CDR3 is made up of 11 amino acids. Per the germline V gene, CDR1 is SGDLS and CDR2 is YYNGEE. CDR3 sequence: CASSAHNEQFF. The CDR3 nucleotides are TGTGCCAGCAGCGCACACAATGAGCAGTTCTTC.

This clonotype came up many times. This sequence joins TRBV12-3 or TRBV12-4 and TRBJ1-1; D is ambiguous. The CDR3 runs 14 residues. V was clipped by 4 bases and J by 5 bases, with 14 bases between them. The CDR3 loop reads CASSSNLFATEAFF. CDR3 nucleotides: TGTGCCAGCAGTTCCAACTTATTCGCGACTGAAGCTTTCTTT.

In its sample, this clonotype was seen many times. CDR3 coding DNA: TGTGCCAGCAGCCAGGGAATGGGGCAGCCCCAGCATTTT. Translation gives CASSQGMGQPQHF. V gene TRBV12-3 or TRBV12-4 combines with J gene TRBJ1-5; a weak D match, TRBD1 (5 bases). This CDR3 is 13 amino acids long. V was clipped by 6 bases and J by 7 bases, with 13 bases between them.

This clonotype showed up just once. The J gene is TRBJ2-1, the V gene TRBV6-2 or TRBV6-3; D perhaps matches TRBD1 (6 bases). This CDR3 spans 15 amino acids. Between the trimmed V and J ends, which lost 4 bases and 0 bases, there was a span of 10 bases. From germline, CDR1 is MNHEY and CDR2 SVGEGT. The CDR3 protein is CASSSRGASYNEQFF. Written as DNA, the CDR3 is TGTGCCAGCAGTTCCAGGGGAGCCTCCTACAATGAGCAGTTCTTC.

A single count supports this clonotype. The chain uses TRBV7-9 and TRBJ2-7; 9 bases are a match to TRBD2. Germline lookup yields CDR1 SEHNR and CDR2 FQNEAQ (reference sequence). J gave up 5 bases and V 4 bases, and 12 bases lay outside the gene matches. This CDR3 is built from 16 residues. The CDR3 reads CASSSGRGGLFDEQYV. Here the CDR3 DNA reads TGTGCCAGCAGCTCCGGGCGGGGGGGCCTTTTTGACGAGCAGTACGTC.

This clonotype was seen many times. V and J are TRBV5-1 and TRBJ2-1; the match to TRBD1 covers 11 bases. The J segment lost 6 bases and the V segment lost 3 bases, leaving 5 bases of the junction unmatched. CDR1 and CDR2 (germline): SGHRS, YFSETQ. This CDR3 contains 15 residues. CDR3: CASSWTGTGGNEQFF. The CDR3 bases are TGCGCCAGCAGCTGGACCGGGACAGGGGGCAATGAGCAGTTCTTC.